The 6 T cell receptor beta chains reported below all come from one sample, sequenced in a study of blood T cell repertoires in COVID-19. Some clones are missing from TCRdb's copy, which holds only in-frame ones; the method was immunoSEQ multiplex PCR. Of 15,000 to 20,000 clones listed, nearly 90% are singletons. The sequenced sample was peripheral blood. All receptors come from a human donor in a cohort sampled during active COVID-19.

The chain combines TRBV30 with TRBJ1-6, with D perhaps TRBD1 (6 bases). Germline CDR1 GTSNPN, CDR2 SVGIG (reference sequence). V gave up 3 bases and J gave up 7 bases, with 13 bases separating them. The CDR3 is 14 residues long. CDR3: CAWSPGHLNSPLHF. The CDR3 DNA sequence: TGTGCCTGGAGCCCGGGACACCTCAATTCACCCCTCCACTTT. Combining the CDR3 with reference TRBV30 and TRBJ1-6 gives the whole variable domain SQTIHQWPATLVQPVGSPLSLECTVEGTSNPNLYWYRQAAGRGLQLLFYSVGIGQISSEVPQNLSASRPQDRQFILSSKKLLLSDSGFYLCAWSPGHLNSPLHFGNGTRLTVT.

The rearrangement links TRBV5-1 to TRBJ2-7, with 13 bases lining up with TRBD2. CDR1 SGHRS and CDR2 YFSETQ come from the germline V gene. This CDR3 region has 16 residues. The trim removed 0 bases at V and 5 bases at J, leaving 5 bases unmatched. The DNA of the CDR3 is TGCGCCAGCAGCTTGGAGGGACTAGCGGGAAGGAACGAGCAGTACTTC. This sequence encodes CASSLEGLAGRNEQYF.

The chain has TRBV19 and TRBJ2-3; 13 nucleotides match TRBD2. V was pared by 7 bases and J by 3 bases, with 10 bases of the junction left unmatched. From germline, CDR1 is LNHDA and CDR2 SQIVND (reference sequence). The CDR3 covers 17 residues. CDR3 DNA sequence: TGTGCCAGTATGGCAACTAGCGGGAGGGCCGGGACAGATACGCAGTATTTT. Protein: CASMATSGRAGTDTQYF.

The V and J genes are TRBV6-5 and TRBJ2-7, with a possible D match to TRBD1 (6 bases). The V end lost 5 bases, the J end lost 0 bases, and 11 bases lay between the germline ends. This CDR3 has 14 amino acids. Looked up from germline, CDR1 is MNHEY and CDR2 is SVGAGI. The CDR3 DNA follows: TGTGCCAGCAGTCCAGACAGGAGCTCCTACGAGCAGTACTTC. Translation: CASSPDRSSYEQYF.

The chain couples TRBV9 to TRBJ2-5; 9 nucleotides match TRBD2. V gave up 0 bases and J gave up 5 bases; unmatched junction bases: 2. Looked up from germline, CDR1 is SGDLS and CDR2 is YYNGEE. The CDR3 is made up of 14 amino acids. The CDR3 is CASSVDTSGETQYF. CDR3 bases: TGTGCCAGCAGCGTAGATACTAGCGGGGAGACCCAGTACTTC.

The rearrangement links TRBV4-1 to TRBJ1-1, with unresolved D. V was shortened by 0 bases and J by 0 bases, with 11 bases between the two germline ends. Germline values: CDR1 MGHRA, CDR2 YSYEKL. CDR3 size: 16 residues. The CDR3 DNA reads TGCGCCAGCAGCCAAGATCCCAGAGGGTTGAACACTGAAGCTTTCTTT. Translated: CASSQDPRGLNTEAFF.